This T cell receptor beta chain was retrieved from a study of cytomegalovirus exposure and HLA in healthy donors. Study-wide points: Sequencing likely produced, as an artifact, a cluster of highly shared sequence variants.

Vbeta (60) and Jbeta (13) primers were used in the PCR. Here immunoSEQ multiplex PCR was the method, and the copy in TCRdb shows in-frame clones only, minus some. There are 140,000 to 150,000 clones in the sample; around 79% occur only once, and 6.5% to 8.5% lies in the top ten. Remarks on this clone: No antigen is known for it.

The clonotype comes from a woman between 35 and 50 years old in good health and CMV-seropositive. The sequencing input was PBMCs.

CDR3 sequence: CASSDRQGGGYTF. CDR3 nucleotides: TGTGCCAGCAGTGATCGACAGGGGGGCGGCTACACCTTC. This rearrangement joins TRBV2 to TRBJ1-2, with TRBD1 matching 9 bases. The CDR3 runs to 13 residues. Germline assignment: CDR1 SNHLY and CDR2 FYNNEI. V gave up 3 bases and J gave up 8 bases; unmatched junction bases: 4.